Detailed here is one TCR beta chain. This clonotype was detected many times. Its antigen is currently not known. Base-call qualities are not available, and no considerably larger clone is one nucleotide away. This entry comes from a study of T cells after yellow fever vaccination (dated by TCRdb to between 2018 and 2020). With respect to the entire study: The SMART-Seq v4 Ultra Low Input RNA kit was used to prepare libraries from fractions with low cell numbers. To track T-cell clones before and after primary and booster YFV17D yellow fever vaccination, bulk TCR alpha and beta repertoires were sequenced longitudinally. Two healthy male donors, one aged 18 to 29 and one aged 30 to 40 years, were included in the cohort. Bulk PBMC replicates and cell subsets were isolated from blood drawn at multiple timepoints before and after both primary and secondary immunization. The study at large found these results: A small fraction of clonotypes showed up in both the CD4 and CD8 compartments, probably as a result of convergent recombination. Only a couple of donors were included in the study, so the extent to which the findings can be generalized is limited. Compared with the primary T-cell response, the secondary T-cell response was faster but weaker, reaching its peak on day 5 rather than on day 15. After the booster, most of the clones that had expanded following primary vaccination were detected again (roughly 97% of CD4 and 80% to 90% of CD8), which suggests that memory was broadly maintained. Computational filtering was needed because FACS-sorted repertoires could contain abundant contaminating clonotypes from the bulk population.

The treatment or condition label on this specimen signifies: live attenuated yellow fever vaccine strain. Two biological replicates of bulk PBMCs were collected at each blood-draw timepoint. A standard Ficoll-Paque protocol was used to isolate PBMCs from peripheral blood. RNA was extracted with TriZol from bulk PBMCs, CD4 and CD8 fractions, and dextramer-positive and dextramer-negative fractions. Sequencing relied on an Illumina NovaSeq 6000. TCR cDNA was synthesized by 5'RACE template switching, which introduced a universal primer site and unique molecular identifiers. Priming of cDNA synthesis was performed from both the TCR alpha and TCR beta constant segments. Two PCR steps were used to amplify libraries, with sample barcodes and sequencing adapters being added in the second step. Sequencing of libraries was done on Illumina HiSeq 2500 (2x100 bp) or NovaSeq (2x150 bp). The original methods were these. MIGEC handled demultiplexing of reads and collapsing into UMI consensus sequences, while MiXCR performed V(D)J alignment. Vaccine-responding clonotypes were defined with edgeR using replicate PBMC samples, requiring FDR below 0.01 and a log2 fold change above 5 up to day 15. Each bulk clonotype was labeled CD4 or CD8 based on which sequenced repertoire, CD4 or CD8, contained the clonotype at higher abundance. TCRdb trimmed the raw reads at Q25, called clones with MiXCR and kept productive beta chains. Records with the same CDR3 protein are collapsed into one entry carrying the most frequent genes and DNA. TCRdb's processing, not the authors' own work, is the source of the V and J calls. Counted in this sample were some 250,000 distinct CDR3 sequences; approximately 3.8% of them appeared once. Around 19% of the sample is taken by the ten largest.

This clonotype was obtained from a man between 18 and 29 years old who received the YFV17D yellow fever vaccine. This sample comprised PBMCs, obtained 15 days after the yellow fever booster vaccination.

The nucleotide sequence reads TGTGCCAGCCTTGAGCAGCCGAACACCGGGGAGCTGTTTTTT. It translates as CASLEQPNTGELFF. In this chain, TRBV7-2 is recombined with TRBJ2-2; the D gene remains uncertain. Taken from the germline V gene, the CDR1 and CDR2 loops are SGHTA and FQGNSA. V loses 8 bases, J loses 0 bases, and the germline ends lie 10 bases apart. The cysteine opens and the phenylalanine closes a CDR3 of 14 amino acids. The DNA shown is the 42-base CDR3, in frame from base 1.